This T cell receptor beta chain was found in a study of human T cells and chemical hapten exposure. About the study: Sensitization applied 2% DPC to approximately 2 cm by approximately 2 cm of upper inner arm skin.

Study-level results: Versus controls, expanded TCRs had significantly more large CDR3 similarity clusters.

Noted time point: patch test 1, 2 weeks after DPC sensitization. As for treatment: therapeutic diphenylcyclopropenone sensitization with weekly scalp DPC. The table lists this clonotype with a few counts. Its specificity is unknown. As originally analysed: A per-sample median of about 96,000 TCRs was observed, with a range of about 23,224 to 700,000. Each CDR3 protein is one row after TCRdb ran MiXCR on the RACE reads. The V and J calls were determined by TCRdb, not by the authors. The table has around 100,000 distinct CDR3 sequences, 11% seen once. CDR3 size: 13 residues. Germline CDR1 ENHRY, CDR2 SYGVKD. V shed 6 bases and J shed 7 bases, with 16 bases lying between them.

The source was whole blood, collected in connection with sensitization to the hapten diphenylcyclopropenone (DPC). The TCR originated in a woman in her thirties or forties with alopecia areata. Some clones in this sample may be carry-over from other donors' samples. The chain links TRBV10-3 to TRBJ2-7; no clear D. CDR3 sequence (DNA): TGTGCCATCAGGACCTATGGGGTGGTGGAGCAGTACTTC. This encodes CAIRTYGVVEQYF.